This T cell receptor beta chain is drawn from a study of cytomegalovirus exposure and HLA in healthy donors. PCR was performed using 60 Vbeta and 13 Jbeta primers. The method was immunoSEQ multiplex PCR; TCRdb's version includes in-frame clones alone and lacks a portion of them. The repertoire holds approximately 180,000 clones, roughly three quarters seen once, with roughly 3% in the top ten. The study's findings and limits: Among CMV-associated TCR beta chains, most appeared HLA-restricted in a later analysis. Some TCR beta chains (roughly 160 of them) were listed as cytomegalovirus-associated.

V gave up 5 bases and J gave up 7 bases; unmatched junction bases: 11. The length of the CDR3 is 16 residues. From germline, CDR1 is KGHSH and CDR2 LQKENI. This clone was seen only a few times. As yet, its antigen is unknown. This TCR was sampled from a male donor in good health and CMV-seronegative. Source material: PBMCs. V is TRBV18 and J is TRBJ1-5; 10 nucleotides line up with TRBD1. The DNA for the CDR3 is TGTGCCAGCTCAGCGAGGGACAGGGGATCAGGACAGCCCCAGCATTTT. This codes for CASSARDRGSGQPQHF.